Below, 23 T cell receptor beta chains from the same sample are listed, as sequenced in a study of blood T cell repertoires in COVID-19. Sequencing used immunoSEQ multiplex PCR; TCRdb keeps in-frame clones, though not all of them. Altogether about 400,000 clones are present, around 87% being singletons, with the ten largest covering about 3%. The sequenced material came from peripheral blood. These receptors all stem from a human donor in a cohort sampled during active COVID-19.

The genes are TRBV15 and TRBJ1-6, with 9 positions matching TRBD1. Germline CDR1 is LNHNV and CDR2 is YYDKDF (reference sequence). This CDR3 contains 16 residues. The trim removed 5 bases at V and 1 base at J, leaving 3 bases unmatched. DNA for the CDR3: TGTGCCACCAGCCTAGACAGGGGGTCCTATAATTCACCCCTCCACTTT. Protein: CATSLDRGSYNSPLHF.

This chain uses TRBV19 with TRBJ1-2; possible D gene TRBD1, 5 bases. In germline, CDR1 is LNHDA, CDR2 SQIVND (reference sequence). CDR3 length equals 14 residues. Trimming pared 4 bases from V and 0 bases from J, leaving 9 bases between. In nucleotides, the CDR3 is TGTGCCAGTAGTACCCCCAGGGCTAACTATGGCTACACCTTC. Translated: CASSTPRANYGYTF.

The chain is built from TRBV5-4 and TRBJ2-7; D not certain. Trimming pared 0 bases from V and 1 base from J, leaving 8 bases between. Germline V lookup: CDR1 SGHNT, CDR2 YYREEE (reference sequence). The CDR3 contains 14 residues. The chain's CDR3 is CASSLGQRSYEQYF. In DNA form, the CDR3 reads TGTGCCAGCAGCTTGGGGCAGAGGTCCTACGAGCAGTACTTC.

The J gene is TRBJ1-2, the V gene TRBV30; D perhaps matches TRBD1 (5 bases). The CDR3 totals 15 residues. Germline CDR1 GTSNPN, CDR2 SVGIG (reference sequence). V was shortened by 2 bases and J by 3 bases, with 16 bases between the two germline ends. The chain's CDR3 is CAWSKGRQDDYGYTF. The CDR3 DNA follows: TGTGCCTGGAGTAAGGGGCGGCAAGATGACTATGGCTACACCTTC.

CDR3 in DNA: TGTGCCAGCAGACAACTAGCGGGAGTAGGAGATACGCAGTATTTT. This encodes CASRQLAGVGDTQYF. The rearrangement links TRBV9 to TRBJ2-3, with 11 bases matching TRBD2. Germline trimming cut 5 bases from V and 5 bases from J; bases unmatched to any gene: 7. Germline V CDR1 and CDR2: SGDLS, YYNGEE. The CDR3 is 15 residues long.

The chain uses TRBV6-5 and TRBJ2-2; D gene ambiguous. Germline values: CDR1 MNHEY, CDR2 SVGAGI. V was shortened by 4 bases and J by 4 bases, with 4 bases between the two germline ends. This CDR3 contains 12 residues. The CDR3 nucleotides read TGTGCCAGCAGTTTCAGCACCGGGGAGCTGTTTTTT. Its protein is CASSFSTGELFF.

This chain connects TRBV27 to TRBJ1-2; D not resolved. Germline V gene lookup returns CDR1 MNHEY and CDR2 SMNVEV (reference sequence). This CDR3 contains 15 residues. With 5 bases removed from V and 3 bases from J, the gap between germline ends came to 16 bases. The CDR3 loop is CASSNTDTTDYGYTF. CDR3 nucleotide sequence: TGTGCCAGCAGTAACACAGACACGACCGACTATGGCTACACCTTC.

CDR3 nucleotides: TGTGCCAGCAGCCCTCTCTGGGGGGTGAGAGCCAAAAACATTCAGTACTTC. It yields the protein CASSPLWGVRAKNIQYF. J is TRBJ2-4 and V is TRBV27, with a possible D match to TRBD2 (6 bases). The CDR3 has 17 residues. The V gene's germline CDR1 is MNHEY and CDR2 SMNVEV (reference sequence). Trimming left V 6 bases short and J 0 bases short, with 18 bases between.

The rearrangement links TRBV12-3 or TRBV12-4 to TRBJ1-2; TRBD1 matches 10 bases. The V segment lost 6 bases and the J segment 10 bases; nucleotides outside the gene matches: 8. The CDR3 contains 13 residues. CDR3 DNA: TGTGCCAGCAGCTGGGACAGGGGTTCCGACTACACCTTC. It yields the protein CASSWDRGSDYTF.

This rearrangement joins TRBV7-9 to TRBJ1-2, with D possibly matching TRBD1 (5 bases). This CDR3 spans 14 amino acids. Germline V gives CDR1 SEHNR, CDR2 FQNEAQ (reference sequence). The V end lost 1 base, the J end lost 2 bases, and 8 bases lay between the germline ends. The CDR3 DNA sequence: TGTGCCAGCAGCTTAGGGACACACAACTATGGCTACACCTTC. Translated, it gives CASSLGTHNYGYTF.

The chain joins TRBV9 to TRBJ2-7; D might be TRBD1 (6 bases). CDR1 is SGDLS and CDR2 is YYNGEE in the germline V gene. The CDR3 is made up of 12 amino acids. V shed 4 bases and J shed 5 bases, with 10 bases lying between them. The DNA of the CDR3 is TGTGCCAGCAGCCTCACAGGGAACGAGCAGTACTTC. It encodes CASSLTGNEQYF.

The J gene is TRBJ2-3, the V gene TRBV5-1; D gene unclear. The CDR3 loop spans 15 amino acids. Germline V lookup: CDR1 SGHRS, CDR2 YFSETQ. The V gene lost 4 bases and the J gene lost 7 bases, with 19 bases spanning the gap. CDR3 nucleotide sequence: TGCGCCAGCAGCACTGCTTCTACTCTGCCTAATACGCAGTATTTT. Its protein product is CASSTASTLPNTQYF.

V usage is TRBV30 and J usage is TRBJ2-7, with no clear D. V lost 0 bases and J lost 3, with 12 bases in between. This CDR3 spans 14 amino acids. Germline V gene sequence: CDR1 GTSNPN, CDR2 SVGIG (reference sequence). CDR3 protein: CAWSVGGAHYEQYF. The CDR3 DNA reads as TGTGCCTGGAGTGTAGGCGGAGCGCACTACGAGCAGTACTTC.

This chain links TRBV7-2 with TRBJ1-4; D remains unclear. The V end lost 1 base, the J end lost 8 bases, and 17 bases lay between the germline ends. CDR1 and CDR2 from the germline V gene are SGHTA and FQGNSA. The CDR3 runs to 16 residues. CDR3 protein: CASSLVVGELGEKLFF. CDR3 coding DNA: TGTGCCAGCAGCTTAGTAGTGGGAGAATTAGGGGAAAAACTGTTTTTT. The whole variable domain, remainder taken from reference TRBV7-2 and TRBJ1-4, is GAGVSQSPSNKVTEKGKDVELRCDPISGHTALYWYRQSLGQGLEFLIYFQGNSAPDKSGLPSDRFSAERTGGSVSTLTIQRTQQEDSAVYLCASSLVVGELGEKLFFGSGTQLSVL.

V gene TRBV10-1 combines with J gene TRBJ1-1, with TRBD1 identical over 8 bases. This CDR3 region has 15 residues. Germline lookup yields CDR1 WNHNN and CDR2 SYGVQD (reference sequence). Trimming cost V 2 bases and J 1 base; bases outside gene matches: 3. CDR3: CASSEGGTGNTEAFF. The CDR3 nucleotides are TGCGCCAGCAGTGAGGGCGGGACAGGGAACACTGAAGCTTTCTTT.

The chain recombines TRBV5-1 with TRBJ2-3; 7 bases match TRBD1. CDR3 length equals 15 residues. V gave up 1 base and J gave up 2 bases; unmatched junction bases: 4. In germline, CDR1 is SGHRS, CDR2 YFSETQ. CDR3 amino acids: CASSLTGDNTDTQYF. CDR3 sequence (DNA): TGCGCCAGCAGCTTGACAGGGGATAACACAGATACGCAGTATTTT.

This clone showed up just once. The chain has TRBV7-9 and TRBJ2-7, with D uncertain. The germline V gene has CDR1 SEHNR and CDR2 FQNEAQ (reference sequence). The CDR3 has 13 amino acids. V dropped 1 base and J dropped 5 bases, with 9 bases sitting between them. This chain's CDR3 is CASSLGFSNEQYF. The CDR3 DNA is TGTGCCAGCAGCTTAGGGTTTAGTAACGAGCAGTACTTC.

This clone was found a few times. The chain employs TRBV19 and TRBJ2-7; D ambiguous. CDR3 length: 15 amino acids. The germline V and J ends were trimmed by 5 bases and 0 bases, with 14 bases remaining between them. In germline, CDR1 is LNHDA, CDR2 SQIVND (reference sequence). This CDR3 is CASSPSLGTSYEQYF. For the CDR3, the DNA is TGTGCCAGTAGTCCATCACTGGGCACCTCCTACGAGCAGTACTTC. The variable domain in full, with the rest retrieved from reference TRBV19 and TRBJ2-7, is DGGITQSPKYLFRKEGQNVTLSCEQNLNHDAMYWYRQDPGQGLRLIYYSQIVNDFQKGDIAEGYSVSREKKESFPLTVTSAQKNPTAFYLCASSPSLGTSYEQYFGPGTRLTVT.

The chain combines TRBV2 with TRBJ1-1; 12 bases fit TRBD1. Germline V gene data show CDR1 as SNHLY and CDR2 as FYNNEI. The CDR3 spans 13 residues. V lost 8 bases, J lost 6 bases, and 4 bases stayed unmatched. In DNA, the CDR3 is TGTGCCAGCGGGACAGGGGGCAGCGCTGAAGCTTTCTTT. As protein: CASGTGGSAEAFF.

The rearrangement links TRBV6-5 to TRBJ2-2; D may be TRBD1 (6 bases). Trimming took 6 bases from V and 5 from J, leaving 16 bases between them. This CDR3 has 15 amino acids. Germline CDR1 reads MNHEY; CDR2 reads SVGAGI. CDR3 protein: CASRPTSGETGELFF. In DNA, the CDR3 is TGTGCCAGCAGACCTACCTCAGGGGAGACCGGGGAGCTGTTTTTT.

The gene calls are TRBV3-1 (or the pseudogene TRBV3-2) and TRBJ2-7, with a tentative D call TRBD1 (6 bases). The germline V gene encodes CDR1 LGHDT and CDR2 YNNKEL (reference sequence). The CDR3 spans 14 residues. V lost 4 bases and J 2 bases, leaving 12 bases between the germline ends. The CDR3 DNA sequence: TGTGCCAGCAGCCGGGGCAGGGGACCCTACGAGCAGTACTTC. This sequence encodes CASSRGRGPYEQYF.

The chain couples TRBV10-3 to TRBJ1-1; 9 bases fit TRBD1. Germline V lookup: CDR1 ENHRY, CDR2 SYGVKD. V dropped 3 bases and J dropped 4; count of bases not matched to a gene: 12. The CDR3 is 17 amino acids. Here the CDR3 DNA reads TGTGCCATCAGTGATACTACCACAGGGGGCAGGGGCACTGAAGCTTTCTTT. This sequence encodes CAISDTTTGGRGTEAFF.

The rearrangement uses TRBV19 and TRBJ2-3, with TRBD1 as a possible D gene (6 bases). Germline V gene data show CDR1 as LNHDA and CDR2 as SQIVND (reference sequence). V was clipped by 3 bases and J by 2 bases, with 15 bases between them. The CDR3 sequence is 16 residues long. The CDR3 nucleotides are TGTGCCAGTAGTATGGCAAGGGGGATCTTCACAGATACGCAGTATTTT. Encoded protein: CASSMARGIFTDTQYF.